Included here is one T cell receptor beta chain sequence, with context. Hyperthyroidism, newly diagnosed and lasting under 2 months, affected patients aged 18 to 65. V lost 3 bases, J lost 10 bases, and 5 bases stayed unmatched. There are 14 residues in the CDR3. The germline gives CDR1 SGDLS, CDR2 YYNGEE. The sample is drawn from a study of T cells in Graves' hyperthyroidism and ophthalmopathy. Amplification of TCR beta CDR3 regions used RNA as the template. The primer set for the first-round RT-PCR of the TCR CDR3 was HTBI. TCRdb ran MiXCR on the multiplex PCR reads and lists one entry per CDR3 protein. The table records about 840,000 distinct CDR3 sequences, over 35% of them present only once.

The sequence was collected from a man between 18 and 29 years old with Graves' hyperthyroidism. Material for sequencing was blood. The chain has TRBV9 and TRBJ1-6; 9 positions match TRBD1. CDR3 residues: CASSGTGDGSPLHF. CDR3 sequence (DNA): TGTGCCAGCAGCGGGACAGGGGACGGATCACCCCTCCACTTT.